The T cell receptor beta chain under discussion was sequenced for a study of blood T cell repertoires in COVID-19. Sequenced by immunoSEQ multiplex PCR; TCRdb stores in-frame clones only, minus some. This repertoire shows under 200,000 clones, 70% to 80% found once; its top ten account for over 15%. This CDR3 has 14 amino acids. Per germline, CDR1 MNHEY and CDR2 SVGAGI. After removal of 5 bases from V and 1 base from J, the junction contained 4 bases not matched to a gene. Sequenced input: PBMCs or T cells enriched from blood (not recorded which). The sequence was obtained from a woman aged 70-85 years in a cohort exposed to, infected with or recovered from COVID-19 (not recorded which). V and J are TRBV6-5 and TRBJ2-7; 8 bases match TRBD2. CDR3 region: CASSTGGRSYEQYF. The CDR3 DNA follows: TGTGCCAGCAGTACGGGGGGGAGGTCCTACGAGCAGTACTTC.